Below, 8 T cell receptor beta chains from the same sample are listed, as sequenced in a study of blood T cell repertoires in COVID-19. Sequencing used immunoSEQ multiplex PCR; TCRdb keeps in-frame clones, though not all of them. Here the sample spans 250,000 or so clones, 86% being singletons. What was sequenced was PBMCs or T cells enriched from blood (not recorded which). These receptors were obtained from a woman in her forties or fifties who had recovered from COVID-19.

This clone was seen once. CDR3 amino acids: CASSPQATGGTSTGELFF. In DNA, the CDR3 is TGTGCCAGCTCACCACAAGCGACAGGAGGGACTAGCACCGGGGAGCTGTTTTTT. The rearrangement joins TRBV18 to TRBJ2-2, with TRBD2 identical over 8 bases. The CDR3 runs 18 residues. Germline CDR1 KGHSH, CDR2 LQKENI. Trimming removed 1 base from V and 4 bases from J; junction bases left unmatched: 11.

This rearrangement joins TRBV9 to TRBJ2-7; no firm D call. The CDR3 contains 15 residues. CDR1 and CDR2 (germline): SGDLS, YYNGEE. Trimming removed 2 bases at V and 6 bases at J, with 18 bases between. CDR3 region: CASSVGPMSSAEQYF. The CDR3 coding sequence is TGTGCCAGCAGCGTGGGCCCGATGTCCTCCGCCGAGCAGTACTTC.

About this clone itself: The sample holds other DNA sequences that translate to the same CDR3. The rearrangement links TRBV20-1 to TRBJ2-7, with a tentative D call TRBD2 (6 bases). Trimming cost V 2 bases and J 4 bases, with 6 bases left between them. The length of the CDR3 is 11 residues. Germline lookup yields CDR1 DFQATT and CDR2 SNEGSKA (reference sequence). CDR3 bases: TGCAGTGCTAGACGGGGGTACGAGCAGTACTTC. As protein: CSARRGYEQYF.

The chain uses TRBV7-8 and TRBJ1-5, with D unclear. Looked up from germline, CDR1 is SGHVS and CDR2 is FQNEAQ. The CDR3 extends over 14 amino acids. V was shortened by 4 bases and J by 5 bases, with 12 bases between the two germline ends. This CDR3 is CASSSRGLDQPQHF. The DNA for the CDR3 is TGTGCCAGCAGCTCGAGAGGATTGGATCAGCCCCAGCATTTT.

The V gene is TRBV5-1, the J gene TRBJ2-7, with 12 positions matching TRBD2. The V gene end was trimmed by 0 bases and the J gene end by 5 bases; junction bases not matched to a gene: 3. Germline values: CDR1 SGHRS, CDR2 YFSETQ. The length of the CDR3 is 15 residues. CDR3 residues: CASSLGLAGVHEQYF. DNA for the CDR3: TGCGCCAGCAGCTTGGGACTAGCGGGAGTCCACGAGCAGTACTTC.

The rearrangement joins TRBV3-1 (or the pseudogene TRBV3-2) to TRBJ2-5; tentatively, D is TRBD2 (5 bases). CDR3 size: 14 residues. The V gene's germline CDR1 is LGHDT and CDR2 YNNKEL (reference sequence). Deletions cut 0 bases from V and 5 bases from J, with 10 bases between. The CDR3 DNA reads as TGTGCCAGCAGCCAAGAAGCGGCTTGGGAGACCCAGTACTTC. This codes for CASSQEAAWETQYF.

The gene calls are TRBV29-1 and TRBJ1-1; D gene ambiguous. Trimming took 6 bases from V and 1 from J, leaving 3 bases between them. The CDR3 is 10 amino acids. The germline V gene encodes CDR1 SQVTM and CDR2 ANQGSEA. DNA for the CDR3: TGCAGCGTCCAGAACACTGAAGCTTTCTTT. It codes for CSVQNTEAFF.

This clone was picked up a small number of times. The rearrangement uses TRBV18 and TRBJ1-1, with 7 bases matching TRBD1. Germline CDR1 KGHSH, CDR2 LQKENI. The CDR3 runs to 16 residues. The V gene end was trimmed by 0 bases and the J gene end by 2 bases; junction bases not matched to a gene: 6. CDR3 in DNA: TGTGCCAGCTCACCACCAAACACAGGGGCAAACACTGAAGCTTTCTTT. It codes for CASSPPNTGANTEAFF.